This TCR beta chain derives from a study of T cell changes during pregnancy in multiple sclerosis. TCRdb's copy holds only in-frame clones and misses some; the assay was immunoSEQ multiplex PCR. The sample lists roughly 53,000 clones, 90% occurring once. The V gene's germline CDR1 is LNHDA and CDR2 SQIVND (reference sequence). The CDR3 consists of 13 residues. Trimming pared 10 bases from V and 4 bases from J, leaving 14 bases between. Here the sequenced sample was CD8+ T cells from peripheral blood mononuclear cells, taken before pregnancy. V and J are TRBV19 and TRBJ2-1; D is possibly TRBD2 (6 bases). This sequence originates from a female donor with multiple sclerosis, enrolled in a pregnancy study. CDR3 DNA sequence: TGTGCCACCCTGGACTATAAGTACAATGAGCAGTTCTTC. Protein sequence: CATLDYKYNEQFF.